This T cell receptor beta chain derives from a study of blood T cell repertoires in COVID-19. Study context: Samples came from the United States, Italy and Spain, spanning acute and convalescent COVID-19.

Germline V lookup: CDR1 SGHRS, CDR2 YFSETQ. This CDR3 has 15 residues. V was shortened by 3 bases and J by 0 bases, with 11 bases between the two germline ends. Repertoires were generated with immunoSEQ multiplex PCR, while TCRdb's copy carries only in-frame clones and drops some. This repertoire shows around 250,000 clones, 84% found once; its top ten account for over 4%. This rearrangement joins TRBV5-1 to TRBJ2-3; D is possibly TRBD1 (6 bases). This receptor was taken from a man aged 25-45 years with acute COVID-19. Sequencing input: PBMCs or T cells enriched from blood (not recorded which). DNA of the CDR3: TGCGCCAGCAGCTCCGGACAGATGAGCACAGATACGCAGTATTTT. Translation gives CASSSGQMSTDTQYF.